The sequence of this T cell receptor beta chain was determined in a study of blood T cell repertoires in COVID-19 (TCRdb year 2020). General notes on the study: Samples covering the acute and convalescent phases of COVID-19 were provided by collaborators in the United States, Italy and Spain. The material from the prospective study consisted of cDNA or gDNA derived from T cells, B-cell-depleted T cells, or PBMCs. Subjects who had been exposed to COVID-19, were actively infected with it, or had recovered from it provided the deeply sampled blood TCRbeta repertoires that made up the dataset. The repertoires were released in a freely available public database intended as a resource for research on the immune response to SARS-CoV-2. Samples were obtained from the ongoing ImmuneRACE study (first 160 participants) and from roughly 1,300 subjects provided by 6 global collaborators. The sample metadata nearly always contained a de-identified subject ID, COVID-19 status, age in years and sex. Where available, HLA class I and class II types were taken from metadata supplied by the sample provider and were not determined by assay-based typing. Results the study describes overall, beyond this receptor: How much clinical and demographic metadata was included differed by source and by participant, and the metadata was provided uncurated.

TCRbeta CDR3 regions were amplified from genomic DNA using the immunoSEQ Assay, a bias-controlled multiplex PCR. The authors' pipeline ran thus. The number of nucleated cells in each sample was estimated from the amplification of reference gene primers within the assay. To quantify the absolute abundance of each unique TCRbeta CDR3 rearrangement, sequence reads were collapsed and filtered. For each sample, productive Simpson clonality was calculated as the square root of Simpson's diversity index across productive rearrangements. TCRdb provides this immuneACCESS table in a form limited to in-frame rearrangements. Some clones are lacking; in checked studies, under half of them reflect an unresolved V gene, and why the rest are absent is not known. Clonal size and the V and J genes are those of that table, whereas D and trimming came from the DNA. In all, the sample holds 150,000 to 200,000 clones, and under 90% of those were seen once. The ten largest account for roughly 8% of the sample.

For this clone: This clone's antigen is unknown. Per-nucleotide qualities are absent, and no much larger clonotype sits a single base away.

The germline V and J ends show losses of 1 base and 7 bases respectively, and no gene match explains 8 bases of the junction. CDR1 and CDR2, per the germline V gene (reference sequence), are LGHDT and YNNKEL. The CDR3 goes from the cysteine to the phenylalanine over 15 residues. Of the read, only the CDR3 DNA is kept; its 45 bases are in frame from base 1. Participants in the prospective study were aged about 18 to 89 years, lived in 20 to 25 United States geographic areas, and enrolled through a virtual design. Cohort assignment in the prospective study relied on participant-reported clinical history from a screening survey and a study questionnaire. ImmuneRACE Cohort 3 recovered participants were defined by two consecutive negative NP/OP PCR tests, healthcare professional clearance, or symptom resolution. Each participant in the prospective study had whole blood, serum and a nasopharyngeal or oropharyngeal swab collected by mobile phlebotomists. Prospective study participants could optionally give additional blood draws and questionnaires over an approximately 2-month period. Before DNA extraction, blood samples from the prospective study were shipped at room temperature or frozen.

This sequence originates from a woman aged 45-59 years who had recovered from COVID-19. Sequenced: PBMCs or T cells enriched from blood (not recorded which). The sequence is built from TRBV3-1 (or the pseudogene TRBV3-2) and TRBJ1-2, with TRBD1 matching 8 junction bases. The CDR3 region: CASSQVGQGAPGYTF. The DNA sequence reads TGTGCCAGCAGCCAAGTAGGGCAGGGGGCGCCTGGCTACACCTTC.